The 4 T cell receptor beta chains below come from one sample, sequenced in a study of T-cell memory formation after mild COVID-19. From the 5' RACE reads, TCRdb called clonotypes with MiXCR, one entry per CDR3 protein. The sample has just over 400,000 distinct CDR3 sequences, 20% to 30% seen once. Material for sequencing was PBMCs or a T cell subset sorted from them (not recorded which). All receptors derive from an adult woman who had mild COVID-19 (a few samples of this study predate the infection). Cell type and time point are not known.

This clonotype was observed a handful of times. This chain connects TRBV3-1 to TRBJ2-2; D is possibly TRBD2 (6 bases). Trimming took 0 bases from V and 6 from J, leaving 8 bases between them. This CDR3 comprises 14 residues. Germline V CDR1 and CDR2: LGHDT, YNNKEL (reference sequence). The CDR3 DNA reads as TGTGCCAGCAGCCAAGATCCGGGGGCCGGGGAGCTGTTTTTT. Amino acid sequence: CASSQDPGAGELFF. Drawing the rest from reference TRBV3-1 and TRBJ2-2, the complete variable domain is DTAVSQTPKYLVTQMGNDKSIKCEQNLGHDTMYWYKQDSKKFLKIMFSYNNKELIINETVPNRFSPKSPDKAHLNLHINSLELGDSAVYFCASSQDPGAGELFFGEGSRLTVL.

The CDR3 sequence is CASSLRDIQETQYF. CDR3 DNA sequence: TGTGCCAGCAGCCTAAGGGACATCCAAGAGACCCAGTACTTC. The genes are TRBV7-8 and TRBJ2-5, with a possible D match to TRBD1 (6 bases). Looked up from germline, CDR1 is SGHVS and CDR2 is FQNEAQ. V lost 5 bases to trimming and J lost 1 base, with 11 bases between them. The CDR3 loop spans 14 amino acids.

In this sample, this clonotype turned up a few times. The V call is TRBV2, the J call TRBJ2-1; the match to TRBD2 covers 10 bases. CDR1 is SNHLY, CDR2 FYNNEI, per germline. The CDR3 runs to 18 residues. V shed 7 bases, J shed 9 bases, and the junction held 21 bases outside the gene matches. The CDR3 sequence: CASTVGLAGVFGGLEQFF. CDR3 nucleotide sequence: TGTGCCAGCACCGTTGGGCTAGCGGGAGTATTCGGTGGTCTTGAGCAGTTCTTC. Variable domain in full (rest from reference TRBV2 and TRBJ2-1): EPEVTQTPSHQVTQMGQEVILRCVPISNHLYFYWYRQILGQKVEFLVSFYNNEISEKSEIFDDQFSVERPDGSNFTLKIRSTKLEDSAMYFCASTVGLAGVFGGLEQFFGPGTRLTVL.

The J gene is TRBJ2-7, the V gene TRBV20-1; a possible D gene is TRBD1 (6 bases). V was cut by 0 bases and J by 2 bases, with 11 bases left in between. This CDR3 spans 14 amino acids. Germline V gene sequence: CDR1 DFQATT, CDR2 SNEGSKA (reference sequence). CDR3 bases: TGCAGTGCTAGAGATGCAGGGGTAGCCTACGAGCAGTACTTC. Its protein is CSARDAGVAYEQYF.